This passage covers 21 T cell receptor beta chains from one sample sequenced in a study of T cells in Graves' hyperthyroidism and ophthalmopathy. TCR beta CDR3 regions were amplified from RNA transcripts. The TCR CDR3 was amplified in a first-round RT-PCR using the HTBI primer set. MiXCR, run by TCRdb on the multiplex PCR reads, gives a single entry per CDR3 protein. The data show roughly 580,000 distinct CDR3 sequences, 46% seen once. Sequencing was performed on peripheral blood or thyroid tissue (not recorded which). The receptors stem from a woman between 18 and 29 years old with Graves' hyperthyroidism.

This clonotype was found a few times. CDR3 nucleotide sequence: TGTGCCAGCAGCTTATATTTGGCCGCCTGGGAAAAACTGTTTTTT. Translating gives CASSLYLAAWEKLFF. The gene calls are TRBV2 and TRBJ1-4; no reliable D call. The CDR3 loop spans 15 amino acids. The ends were cut back, 6 bases at V and 8 bases at J, with 19 bases in the middle. CDR1 SNHLY and CDR2 FYNNEI come from the germline V gene.

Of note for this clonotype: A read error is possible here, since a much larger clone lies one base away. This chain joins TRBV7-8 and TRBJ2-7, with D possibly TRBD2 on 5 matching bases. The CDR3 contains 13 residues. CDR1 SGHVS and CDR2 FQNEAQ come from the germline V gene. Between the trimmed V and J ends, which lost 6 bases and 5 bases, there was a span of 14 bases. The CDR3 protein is CASSLDFAHEQYF. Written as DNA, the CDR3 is TGTGCCAGCAGTTTGGACTTCGCCCACGAGCAGTACTTC.

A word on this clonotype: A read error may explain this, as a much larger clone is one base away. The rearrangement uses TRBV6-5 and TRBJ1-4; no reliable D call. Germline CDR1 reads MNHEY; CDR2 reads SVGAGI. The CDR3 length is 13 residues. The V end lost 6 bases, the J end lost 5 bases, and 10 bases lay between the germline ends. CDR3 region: CASRRAANEKLFF. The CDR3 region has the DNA TGTGCCAGCAGGCGCGCAGCCAATGAAAAACTGTTTTTT.

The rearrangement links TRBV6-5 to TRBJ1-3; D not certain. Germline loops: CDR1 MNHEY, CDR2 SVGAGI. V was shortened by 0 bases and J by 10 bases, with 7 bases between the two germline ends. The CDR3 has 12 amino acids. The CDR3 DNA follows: TGTGCCAGCAGTTACTCTTCAGTTACCATATATTTT. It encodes CASSYSSVTIYF.

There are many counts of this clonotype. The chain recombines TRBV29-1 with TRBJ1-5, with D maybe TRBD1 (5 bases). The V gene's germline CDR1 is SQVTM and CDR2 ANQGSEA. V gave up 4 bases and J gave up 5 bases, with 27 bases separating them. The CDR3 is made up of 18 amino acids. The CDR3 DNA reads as TGCAGCGTTGTCTTTCCCCGGGGCGGGGACGGCCGGGATCAGCCCCAGCATTTT. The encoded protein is CSVVFPRGGDGRDQPQHF.

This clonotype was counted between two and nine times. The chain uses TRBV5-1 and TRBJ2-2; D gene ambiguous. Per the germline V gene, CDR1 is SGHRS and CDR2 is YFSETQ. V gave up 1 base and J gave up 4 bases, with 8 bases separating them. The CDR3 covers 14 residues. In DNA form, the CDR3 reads TGCGCCAGCAGCTTGACGACAACCACCGGGGAGCTGTTTTTT. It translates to CASSLTTTTGELFF.

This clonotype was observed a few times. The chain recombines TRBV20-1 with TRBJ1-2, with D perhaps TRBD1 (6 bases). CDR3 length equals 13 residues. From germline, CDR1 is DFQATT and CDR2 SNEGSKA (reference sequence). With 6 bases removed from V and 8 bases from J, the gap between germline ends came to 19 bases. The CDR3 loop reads CSAISGGGQGYTF. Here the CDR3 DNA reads TGCAGTGCCATATCCGGAGGGGGACAAGGCTACACCTTC.

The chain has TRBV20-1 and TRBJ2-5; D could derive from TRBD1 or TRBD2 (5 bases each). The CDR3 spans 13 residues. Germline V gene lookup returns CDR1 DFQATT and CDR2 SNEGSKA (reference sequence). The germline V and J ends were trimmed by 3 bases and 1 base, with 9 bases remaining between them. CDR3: CSASGTSQETQYF. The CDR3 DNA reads TGCAGTGCTAGCGGGACCAGCCAAGAGACCCAGTACTTC.

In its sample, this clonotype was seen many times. CDR3 residues: CASSLTGLPEAFF. The DNA of the CDR3 is TGTGCCAGCAGCTTAACTGGGTTGCCTGAAGCTTTCTTT. The chain recombines TRBV7-2 with TRBJ1-1; no reliable D call. The germline V and J ends were trimmed by 2 bases and 6 bases, with 10 bases remaining between them. From germline, CDR1 is SGHTA and CDR2 FQGNSA. This CDR3 region has 13 residues.

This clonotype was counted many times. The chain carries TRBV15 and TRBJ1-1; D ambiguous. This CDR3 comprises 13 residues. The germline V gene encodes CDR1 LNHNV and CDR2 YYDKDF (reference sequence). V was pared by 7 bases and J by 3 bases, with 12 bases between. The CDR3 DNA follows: TGTGCCACCACCCGAGGGCAGGACACTGAAGCTTTCTTT. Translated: CATTRGQDTEAFF.

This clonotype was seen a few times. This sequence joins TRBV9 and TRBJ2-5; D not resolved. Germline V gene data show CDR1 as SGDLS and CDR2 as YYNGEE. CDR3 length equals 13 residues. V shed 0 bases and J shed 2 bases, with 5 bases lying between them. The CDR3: CASSVETQETQYF. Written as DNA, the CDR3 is TGTGCCAGCAGCGTAGAAACACAAGAGACCCAGTACTTC.

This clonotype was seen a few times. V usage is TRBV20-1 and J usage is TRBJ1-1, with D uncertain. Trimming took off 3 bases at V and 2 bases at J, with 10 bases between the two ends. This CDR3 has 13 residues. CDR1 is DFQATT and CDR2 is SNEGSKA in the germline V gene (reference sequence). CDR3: CSASKRDNTEAFF. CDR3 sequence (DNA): TGCAGTGCTAGTAAGAGGGATAACACTGAAGCTTTCTTT.

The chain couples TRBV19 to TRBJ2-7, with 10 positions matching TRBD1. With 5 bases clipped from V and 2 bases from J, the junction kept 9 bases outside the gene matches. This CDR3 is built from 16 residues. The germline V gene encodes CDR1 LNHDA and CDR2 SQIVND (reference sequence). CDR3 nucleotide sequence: TGTGCCAGTAGTTCCCAAGGACAGGGGGGGACCTACGAGCAGTACTTC. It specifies CASSSQGQGGTYEQYF. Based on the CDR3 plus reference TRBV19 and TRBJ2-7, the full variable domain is DGGITQSPKYLFRKEGQNVTLSCEQNLNHDAMYWYRQDPGQGLRLIYYSQIVNDFQKGDIAEGYSVSREKKESFPLTVTSAQKNPTAFYLCASSSQGQGGTYEQYFGPGTRLTVT.

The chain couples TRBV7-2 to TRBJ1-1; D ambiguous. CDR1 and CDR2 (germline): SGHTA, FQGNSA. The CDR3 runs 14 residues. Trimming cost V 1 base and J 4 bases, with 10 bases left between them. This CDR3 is CASSLEIRTTEAFF. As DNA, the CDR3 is TGTGCCAGCAGCTTAGAGATCAGGACCACTGAAGCTTTCTTT.

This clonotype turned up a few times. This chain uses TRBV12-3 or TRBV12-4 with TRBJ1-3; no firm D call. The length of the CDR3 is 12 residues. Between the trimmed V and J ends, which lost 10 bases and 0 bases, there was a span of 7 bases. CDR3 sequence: CANAFSGNTIYF. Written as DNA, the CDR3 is TGTGCCAACGCCTTCTCTGGAAACACCATATATTTT.

Written as DNA, the CDR3 is TGTGCCAGCACTATTGGTGGGGGATCTAATGAAAAACTGTTTTTT. Translation: CASTIGGGSNEKLFF. This rearrangement joins TRBV7-2 to TRBJ1-4; TRBD1 might be the D (5 bases). CDR1 is SGHTA, CDR2 FQGNSA, per germline. This CDR3 comprises 15 residues. V was trimmed by 7 bases and J by 3 bases, leaving 15 bases between them. The full variable domain, completed using reference TRBV7-2 and TRBJ1-4, is GAGVSQSPSNKVTEKGKDVELRCDPISGHTALYWYRQSLGQGLEFLIYFQGNSAPDKSGLPSDRFSAERTGGSVSTLTIQRTQQEDSAVYLCASTIGGGSNEKLFFGSGTQLSVL.

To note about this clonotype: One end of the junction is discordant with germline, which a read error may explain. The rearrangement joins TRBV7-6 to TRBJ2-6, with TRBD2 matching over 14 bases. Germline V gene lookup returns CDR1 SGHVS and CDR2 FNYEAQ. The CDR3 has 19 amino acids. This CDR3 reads CASSAWLGLAGGGANGLTF. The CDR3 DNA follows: TGTGCCAGCAGCGCATGGTTAGGACTAGCGGGAGGTGGGGCCAACGGCCTGACTTTC.

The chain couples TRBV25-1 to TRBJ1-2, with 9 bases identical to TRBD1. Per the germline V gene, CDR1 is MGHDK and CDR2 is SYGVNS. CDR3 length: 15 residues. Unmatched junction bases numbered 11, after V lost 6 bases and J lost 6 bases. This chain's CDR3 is CASREIPQGANGYTF. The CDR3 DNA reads TGTGCCAGCAGGGAAATACCACAGGGGGCAAATGGCTACACCTTC.

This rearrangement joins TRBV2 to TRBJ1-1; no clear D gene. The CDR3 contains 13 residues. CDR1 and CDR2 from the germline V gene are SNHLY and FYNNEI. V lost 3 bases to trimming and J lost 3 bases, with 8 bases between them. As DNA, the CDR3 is TGTGCCAGCAGTGAGGGTAGGGACACTGAAGCTTTCTTT. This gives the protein CASSEGRDTEAFF.

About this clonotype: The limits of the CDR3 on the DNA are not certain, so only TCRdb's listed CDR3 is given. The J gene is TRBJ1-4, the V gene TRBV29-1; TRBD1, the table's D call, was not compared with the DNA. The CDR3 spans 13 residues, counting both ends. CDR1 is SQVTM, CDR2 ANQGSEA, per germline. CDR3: CSVGAGTVDEQTF.

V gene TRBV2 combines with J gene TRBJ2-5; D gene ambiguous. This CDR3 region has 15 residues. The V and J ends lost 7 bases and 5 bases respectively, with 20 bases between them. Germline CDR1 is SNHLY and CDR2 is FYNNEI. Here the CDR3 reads CASTVWPGEGETQYF. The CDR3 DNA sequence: TGTGCCAGCACTGTCTGGCCTGGGGAAGGGGAGACCCAGTACTTC.